One and the same sample provided the 25 T cell receptor beta chains below, sequenced in a study of vaccination effects on CD4 cells after COVID-19. Libraries were prepared by immunoSEQ multiplex PCR; TCRdb keeps only in-frame clonotypes and omits some of them. The data show some 63,000 clones, with about 72% seen just once and under 30% held by the top ten. Cells that had been cultured for ten to eleven days were the source of isolated CD4+ T cells. The antigens these receptors bind are not known. Sequencing was performed on CD4+ T cells from PBMCs cultured without peptide, taken before COVID-19 vaccination. These receptors were collected from a human donor who had a prior SARS-CoV-2 infection.

V and J are TRBV7-9 and TRBJ2-5, with 12 bases matching TRBD1. The V gene end was trimmed by 6 bases and the J gene end by 3 bases; junction bases not matched to a gene: 8. The CDR3 runs 16 residues. Germline V gives CDR1 SEHNR, CDR2 FQNEAQ (reference sequence). The chain's CDR3 is CASRLGTGGWEETQYF. As DNA, the CDR3 is TGTGCCAGCAGATTGGGGACAGGGGGCTGGGAAGAGACCCAGTACTTC.

In its sample, this clone was seen a few times. The chain carries TRBV5-4 and TRBJ2-2, with D uncertain. V was shortened by 2 bases and J by 8 bases, with 7 bases between the two germline ends. The V gene's germline CDR1 is SGHNT and CDR2 YYREEE (reference sequence). CDR3 length: 12 residues. In DNA form, the CDR3 reads TGTGCCAGCAGCTTCGTTTTGGGGGAGCTGTTTTTT. Its protein product is CASSFVLGELFF.

The V call is TRBV4-3, the J call TRBJ1-2; perhaps TRBD1 as D (5 bases). Trimming cost V 0 bases and J 3 bases, with 14 bases left between them. The CDR3 spans 16 residues. Germline V gene lookup returns CDR1 LGHNA and CDR2 YSLEER. CDR3 loop: CASSQDPPGVHYGYTF. In DNA, the CDR3 is TGCGCCAGCAGCCAAGATCCCCCGGGGGTTCACTATGGCTACACCTTC.

V usage is TRBV7-2 and J usage is TRBJ1-5, with 8 nucleotides matching TRBD1. Germline CDR1 reads SGHTA; CDR2 reads FQGNSA. The CDR3 contains 15 residues. The J segment lost 3 bases and the V segment lost 5 bases, leaving 6 bases of the junction unmatched. The CDR3 region has the DNA TGTGCCAGCAGCGTACAGGGGGATCCCAATCAGCCCCAGCATTTT. Translation: CASSVQGDPNQPQHF.

This clone was detected only once. This chain's CDR3 is CASSPGSTSGLSYNEQFF. CDR3 in DNA: TGTGCCAGCAGCCCGGGGTCGACTAGCGGTCTCTCCTACAATGAGCAGTTCTTC. J is TRBJ2-1 and V is TRBV11-3; 9 bases are shared with TRBD2. This CDR3 region has 18 residues. The V segment lost 5 bases and the J segment 0 bases; nucleotides outside the gene matches: 11. Looked up from germline, CDR1 is SGHNT and CDR2 is YENEEA.

This chain uses TRBV7-3 with TRBJ2-1; D might be TRBD2 (6 bases). Trimming took 5 bases from V and 5 from J, leaving 13 bases between them. Germline V CDR1 and CDR2: SGHTA, FQGTGA. The CDR3 loop spans 14 amino acids. CDR3 DNA: TGTGCCAGCAGCCGGGGGTGGAGTAACAATGAGCAGTTCTTC. Translation gives CASSRGWSNNEQFF.

In this sample, this clone turned up once. The CDR3: CASSLAQGSNRQPQHF. The CDR3 DNA follows: TGTGCCAGCAGCTTGGCACAGGGTAGTAATCGGCAGCCCCAGCATTTT. V gene TRBV5-6 combines with J gene TRBJ1-5, with TRBD1 as a possible D gene (6 bases). The germline gives CDR1 SGHDT, CDR2 YYEEEE. Trimming left V 0 bases short and J 7 bases short, with 17 bases between. This CDR3 comprises 16 residues. Using reference TRBV5-6 and TRBJ1-5 for the parts outside the CDR3, the full variable domain is DAGVTQSPTHLIKTRGQQVTLRCSPKSGHDTVSWYQQALGQGPQFIFQYYEEEERQRGNFPDRFSGHQFPNYSSELNVNALLLGDSALYLCASSLAQGSNRQPQHFGDGTRLSIL.

The rearrangement joins TRBV25-1 to TRBJ2-7; 9 bases are shared with TRBD1. CDR3 length: 14 residues. V trimming: 7 bases; J trimming: 5 bases; junction bases outside the gene matches: 9. CDR1 and CDR2 (germline): MGHDK, SYGVNS. CDR3 sequence reads: CASTGGTGINEQYF. The CDR3 DNA reads TGTGCCAGCACCGGTGGGACAGGGATCAACGAGCAGTACTTC.

The chain links TRBV5-4 to TRBJ1-6; possibly TRBD1 for D (6 bases). CDR1 and CDR2 from the germline V gene are SGHNT and YYREEE (reference sequence). V was pared by 3 bases and J by 10 bases, with 14 bases between. The CDR3 consists of 14 residues. CDR3 DNA sequence: TGTGCCAGCAGCTGGATCTCAGGGGAATCACCCCTCCACTTT. Protein: CASSWISGESPLHF.

The CDR3 here is CASSLQGASGGYEQYF. The DNA of the CDR3 is TGCGCCAGCAGCTTGCAGGGCGCTAGCGGGGGGTACGAGCAGTACTTC. The V call is TRBV5-1, the J call TRBJ2-7; 11 nucleotides line up with TRBD2. The length of the CDR3 is 16 residues. Losses at the gene ends were 1 base for V and 4 bases for J; bases not matched to a gene: 7. Per the germline V gene, CDR1 is SGHRS and CDR2 is YFSETQ.

This chain uses TRBV13 with TRBJ2-6; TRBD1 aligns across 9 bases. The junction had 6 bases not matched to a gene; V was cut back by 5 bases and J by 1 base. The CDR3 is 17 residues long. CDR1 and CDR2 from the germline V gene are PRHDT and FYEKMQ (reference sequence). CDR3 nucleotides: TGTGCCAGCAGCACAGGGACAGGGAGGTCTGGGGCCAACGTCCTGACTTTC. The encoded protein is CASSTGTGRSGANVLTF.

This clone was counted a few times. The rearrangement uses TRBV30 and TRBJ2-3; the D is unclear. Germline V gene sequence: CDR1 GTSNPN, CDR2 SVGIG (reference sequence). Trimming took 1 base from V and 2 from J, leaving 13 bases between them. The CDR3 sequence is 15 residues long. The CDR3 protein is CAWSGFLGYTDTQYF. CDR3 nucleotide sequence: TGTGCCTGGAGTGGATTTCTGGGGTACACAGATACGCAGTATTTT. Combining the CDR3 with reference TRBV30 and TRBJ2-3 gives the whole variable domain SQTIHQWPATLVQPVGSPLSLECTVEGTSNPNLYWYRQAAGRGLQLLFYSVGIGQISSEVPQNLSASRPQDRQFILSSKKLLLSDSGFYLCAWSGFLGYTDTQYFGPGTRLTVL.

The chain uses TRBV7-3 and TRBJ2-1; D gene ambiguous. The CDR3 loop spans 14 amino acids. Trimming left V 5 bases short and J 0 bases short, with 8 bases between. Germline CDR1 is SGHTA and CDR2 is FQGTGA. The CDR3 region has the DNA TGTGCCAGCAGCCCCGCTCCCTCCTACAATGAGCAGTTCTTC. The encoded protein is CASSPAPSYNEQFF.

This sequence joins TRBV6-4 and TRBJ1-3; TRBD1 might be the D (5 bases). Trimming took 2 bases from V and 4 from J, leaving 12 bases between them. CDR3 size: 15 residues. Germline V lookup: CDR1 MRHNA, CDR2 SNTAGT. This CDR3 is CASSDRRDVGNTIYF. CDR3 nucleotide sequence: TGTGCCAGCAGTGACCGCCGGGACGTCGGAAACACCATATATTTT.

The chain uses TRBV3-1 (or the pseudogene TRBV3-2) and TRBJ2-1; D gene ambiguous. Trimming removed 4 bases at V and 8 bases at J, with 30 bases between. Germline CDR1 reads LGHDT; CDR2 reads YNNKEL (reference sequence). The CDR3 loop spans 19 amino acids. Here the CDR3 reads CASSLPQELERFSADEQFF. DNA of the CDR3: TGTGCCAGCAGCCTACCCCAGGAGCTAGAGAGGTTTTCGGCGGATGAGCAGTTCTTC.

This clone appeared a few times. V is TRBV14 and J is TRBJ2-2, with no clear D. There are 13 residues in the CDR3. Germline V lookup: CDR1 SGHDN, CDR2 FVKESK. The V and J ends lost 2 bases and 7 bases respectively, with 8 bases between them. The CDR3 DNA is TGTGCCAGCAGCCAAAGACTTGGCGGGGAGCTGTTTTTT. Encoded protein: CASSQRLGGELFF.

This rearrangement joins TRBV19 to TRBJ1-2, with unresolved D. The CDR3 is 14 amino acids. Germline assignment: CDR1 LNHDA and CDR2 SQIVND (reference sequence). V dropped 3 bases and J dropped 3 bases, with 11 bases sitting between them. The CDR3 sequence is CASSIQLSDYGYTF. For the CDR3, the DNA is TGTGCCAGTAGTATCCAGTTATCGGACTATGGCTACACCTTC. The full variable domain, with the rest looked up from reference TRBV19 and TRBJ1-2, is DGGITQSPKYLFRKEGQNVTLSCEQNLNHDAMYWYRQDPGQGLRLIYYSQIVNDFQKGDIAEGYSVSREKKESFPLTVTSAQKNPTAFYLCASSIQLSDYGYTFGSGTRLTVV.

The rearrangement links TRBV9 to TRBJ1-2, with D unclear. V dropped 0 bases and J dropped 8 bases, with 17 bases sitting between them. CDR1 SGDLS and CDR2 YYNGEE come from the germline V gene. CDR3 length: 15 residues. In nucleotides, the CDR3 is TGTGCCAGCAGCGTAGGTGGGCCGGAGCCAAGAGGCTACACCTTC. Its protein is CASSVGGPEPRGYTF.

The chain carries TRBV7-9 and TRBJ1-1; D unclear. Germline V gene lookup returns CDR1 SEHNR and CDR2 FQNEAQ (reference sequence). V was pared by 5 bases and J by 1 base, with 5 bases between. The CDR3 has 12 amino acids. The DNA for the CDR3 is TGTGCCAGCAGCGAAGGGAACACTGAAGCTTTCTTT. Amino acid sequence: CASSEGNTEAFF.

The V call is TRBV3-1 (or the pseudogene TRBV3-2), the J call TRBJ2-7; D may be TRBD2 (6 bases). The CDR3 totals 15 residues. Trimming took 6 bases from V and 7 from J, leaving 22 bases between them. Germline V gene sequence: CDR1 LGHDT, CDR2 YNNKEL (reference sequence). The chain's CDR3 is CASSWLGGAFGEQYF. CDR3 in DNA: TGTGCCAGCAGTTGGCTAGGAGGGGCTTTCGGGGAGCAGTACTTC.

This clone was detected a few times. The V and J genes are TRBV5-1 and TRBJ1-2; no reliable D call. The CDR3 has 13 amino acids. Germline V CDR1 and CDR2: SGHRS, YFSETQ. V was cut by 1 base and J by 6 bases, with 10 bases left in between. CDR3 coding DNA: TGCGCCAGCAGCTTGAATCGGCCAGATGGCTACACCTTC. Its translation: CASSLNRPDGYTF.

In its sample, this clone was seen once. The rearrangement links TRBV10-3 to TRBJ2-1; TRBD2 matches at 7 bases. The CDR3 spans 16 residues. Germline V gene lookup returns CDR1 ENHRY and CDR2 SYGVKD. With V trimmed by 3 bases and J by 0 bases, 5 bases remained unmatched. CDR3 in amino acids: CAISELALSSYNEQFF. The CDR3 DNA follows: TGTGCCATCAGTGAACTAGCGTTGAGCTCCTACAATGAGCAGTTCTTC.

The chain recombines TRBV24-1 with TRBJ1-2; D is unresolved. The CDR3 is 16 amino acids. Germline V lookup: CDR1 KGHDR, CDR2 SFDVKD. The ends were cut back, 0 bases at V and 4 bases at J, with 14 bases in the middle. CDR3 protein: CATSDLSDKDGYGYTF. The CDR3 DNA is TGTGCCACCAGTGATTTGTCCGACAAAGATGGCTATGGCTACACCTTC.

The rearrangement joins TRBV2 to TRBJ2-3, with 8 bases matching TRBD2. This CDR3 is built from 15 residues. The V gene end was trimmed by 6 bases and the J gene end by 4 bases; junction bases not matched to a gene: 9. Germline V CDR1 and CDR2: SNHLY, FYNNEI. CDR3 loop: CASSYREGIADTQYF. The CDR3 DNA is TGTGCCAGCAGCTACCGGGAGGGGATTGCAGATACGCAGTATTTT.

J is TRBJ1-2 and V is TRBV4-1; 9 bases agree with TRBD1. The V gene's germline CDR1 is MGHRA and CDR2 YSYEKL. Trimming took 1 base from V and 0 from J; bases not matched to a gene: 3. The CDR3 contains 16 residues. CDR3: CASSQGTGAPNYGYTF. CDR3 in DNA: TGCGCCAGCAGCCAAGGGACAGGGGCACCTAACTATGGCTACACCTTC.